This T cell receptor beta chain was obtained from a study of blood T cell repertoires in COVID-19. In the study overall: Acute and convalescent COVID-19 samples came from the United States, Italy and Spain.

TCRdb's table, derived via immunoSEQ multiplex PCR, lists solely in-frame clones and lacks some. This table holds around 110,000 clones, less than 85% found once. The ends were cut back, 6 bases at V and 5 bases at J, with 19 bases in the middle. The CDR3 length is 15 residues. The V gene's germline CDR1 is SGHTA and CDR2 FQGNSA. The chain has TRBV7-2 and TRBJ2-5, with D perhaps TRBD1 (5 bases). The sequence was collected from a man aged 25 to 40 with acute or convalescent COVID-19. Sample: peripheral blood. The CDR3 DNA reads as TGTGCCAGCAGTGGACGATCAGGGTTACGGGAGACCCAGTACTTC. Its protein product is CASSGRSGLRETQYF. The full variable domain, rest sourced from reference TRBV7-2 and TRBJ2-5, is GAGVSQSPSNKVTEKGKDVELRCDPISGHTALYWYRQSLGQGLEFLIYFQGNSAPDKSGLPSDRFSAERTGGSVSTLTIQRTQQEDSAVYLCASSGRSGLRETQYFGPGTRLLVL.